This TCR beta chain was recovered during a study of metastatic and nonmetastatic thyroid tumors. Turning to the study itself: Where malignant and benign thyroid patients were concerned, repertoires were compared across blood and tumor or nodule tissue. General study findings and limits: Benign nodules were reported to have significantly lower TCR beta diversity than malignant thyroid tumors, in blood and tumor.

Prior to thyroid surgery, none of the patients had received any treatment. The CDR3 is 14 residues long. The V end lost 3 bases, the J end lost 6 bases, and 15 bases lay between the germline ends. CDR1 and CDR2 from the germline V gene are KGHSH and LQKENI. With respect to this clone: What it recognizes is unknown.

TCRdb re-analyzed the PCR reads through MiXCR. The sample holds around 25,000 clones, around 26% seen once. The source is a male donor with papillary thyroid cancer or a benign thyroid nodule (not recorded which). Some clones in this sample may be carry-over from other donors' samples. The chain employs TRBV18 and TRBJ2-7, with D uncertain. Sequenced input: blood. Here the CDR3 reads CASSPLANIREQYF. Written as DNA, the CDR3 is TGTGCCAGCTCACCTCTTGCCAACATCCGCGAGCAGTACTTC.